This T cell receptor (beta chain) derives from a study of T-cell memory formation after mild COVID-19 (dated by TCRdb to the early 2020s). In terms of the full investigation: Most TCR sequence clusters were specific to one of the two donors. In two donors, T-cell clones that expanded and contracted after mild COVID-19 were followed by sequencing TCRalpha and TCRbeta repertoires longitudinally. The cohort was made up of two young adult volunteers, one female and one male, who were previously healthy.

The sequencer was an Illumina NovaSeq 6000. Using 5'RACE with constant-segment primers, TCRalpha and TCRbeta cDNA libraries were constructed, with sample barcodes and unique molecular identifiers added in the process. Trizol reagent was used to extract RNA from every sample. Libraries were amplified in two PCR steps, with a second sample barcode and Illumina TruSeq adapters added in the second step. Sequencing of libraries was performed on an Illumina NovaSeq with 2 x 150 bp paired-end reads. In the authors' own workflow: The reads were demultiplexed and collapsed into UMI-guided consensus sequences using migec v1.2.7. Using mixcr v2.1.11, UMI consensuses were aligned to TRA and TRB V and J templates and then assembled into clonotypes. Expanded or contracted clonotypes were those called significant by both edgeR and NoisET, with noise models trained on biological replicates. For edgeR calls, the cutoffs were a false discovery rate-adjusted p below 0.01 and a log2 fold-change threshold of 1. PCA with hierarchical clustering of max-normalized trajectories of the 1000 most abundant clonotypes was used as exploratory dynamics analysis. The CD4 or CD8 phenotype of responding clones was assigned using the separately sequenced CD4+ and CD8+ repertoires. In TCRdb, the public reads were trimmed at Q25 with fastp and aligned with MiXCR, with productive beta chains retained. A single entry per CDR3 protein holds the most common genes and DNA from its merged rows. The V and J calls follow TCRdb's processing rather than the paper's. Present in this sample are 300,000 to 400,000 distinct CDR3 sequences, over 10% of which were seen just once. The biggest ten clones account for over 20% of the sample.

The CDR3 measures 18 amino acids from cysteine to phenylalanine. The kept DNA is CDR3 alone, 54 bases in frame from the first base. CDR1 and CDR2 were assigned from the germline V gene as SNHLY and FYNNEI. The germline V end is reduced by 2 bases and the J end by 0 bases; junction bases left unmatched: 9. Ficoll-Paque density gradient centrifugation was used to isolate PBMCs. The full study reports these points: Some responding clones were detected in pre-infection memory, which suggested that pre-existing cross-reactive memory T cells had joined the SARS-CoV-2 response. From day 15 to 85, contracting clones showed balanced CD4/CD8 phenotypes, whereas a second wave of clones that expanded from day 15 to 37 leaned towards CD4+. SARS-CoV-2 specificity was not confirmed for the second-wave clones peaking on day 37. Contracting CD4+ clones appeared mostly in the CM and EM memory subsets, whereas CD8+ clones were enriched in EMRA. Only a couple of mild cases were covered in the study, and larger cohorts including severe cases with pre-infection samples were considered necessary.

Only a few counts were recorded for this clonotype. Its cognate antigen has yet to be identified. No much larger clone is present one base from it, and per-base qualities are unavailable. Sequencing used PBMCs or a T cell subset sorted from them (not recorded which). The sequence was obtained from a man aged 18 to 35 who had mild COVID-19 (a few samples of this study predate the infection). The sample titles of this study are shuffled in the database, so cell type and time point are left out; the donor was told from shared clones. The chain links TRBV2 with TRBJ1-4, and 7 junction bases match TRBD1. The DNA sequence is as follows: TGTGCCAGCAGTGAATCGACAGGGAGGTTTGCAACTAATGAAAAACTGTTTTTT. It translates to CASSESTGRFATNEKLFF. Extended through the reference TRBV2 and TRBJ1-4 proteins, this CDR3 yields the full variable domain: EPEVTQTPSHQVTQMGQEVILRCVPISNHLYFYWYRQILGQKVEFLVSFYNNEISEKSEIFDDQFSVERPDGSNFTLKIRSTKLEDSAMYFCASSESTGRFATNEKLFFGSGTQLSVL.